Detailed here is one TCR beta chain. Only one count was recorded for this clone. The antigen this receptor binds is unknown. No clone much larger than this one lies a single base away; base qualities are absent. This record comes from a study of blood T cell repertoires in COVID-19 (TCRdb year 2020). Background for the entire study: Samples covering the acute and convalescent phases of COVID-19 were provided by collaborators in the United States, Italy and Spain. The prospective study material was composed of cDNA or gDNA derived from T cells, B-cell-depleted T cells, or PBMCs. Subjects who had been exposed to COVID-19, were actively infected with it, or had recovered from it provided the deeply sampled blood TCRbeta repertoires that made up the dataset. A freely available public database, intended as a resource for researchers studying the immune response to SARS-CoV-2, is where the repertoires were released. The samples were drawn from the first 160 participants of the ongoing ImmuneRACE study and from 950 to 1,500 subjects provided by 6 global collaborators. The sample metadata nearly always contained a de-identified subject ID, COVID-19 status, age in years and sex. Where available, HLA class I and class II types were taken from metadata supplied by the sample provider and were not determined by assay-based typing. Broad study findings and their caveats: How much clinical and demographic metadata was included differed by source and by participant, and the metadata was provided uncurated.

Participants in the prospective study were aged 18 to 89 years, lived in over 20 United States geographic areas, and enrolled through a virtual design. Cohort assignment in the prospective study relied on participant-reported clinical history from a screening survey and a study questionnaire. Recovered participants in ImmuneRACE Cohort 3 were defined by two consecutive negative NP/OP PCR tests, clearance by a healthcare professional, or resolution of symptoms. In the prospective study, whole blood, serum and a nasopharyngeal or oropharyngeal swab were collected from each participant by mobile phlebotomists. Additional blood draws and questionnaires over an approximately two-month period could optionally be provided by prospective study participants. Blood samples from the prospective study were shipped frozen or at room temperature prior to DNA extraction. TCRbeta CDR3 regions were amplified from genomic DNA by means of the immunoSEQ Assay, a bias-controlled multiplex PCR. The paper's data handling went like this. Within the assay, amplification of reference gene primers was used to estimate how many nucleated cells each sample contained. Sequence reads were collapsed and filtered to measure the absolute abundance of every unique TCRbeta CDR3 rearrangement. For each sample, productive Simpson clonality was calculated by taking the square root of Simpson's diversity index across productive rearrangements. TCRdb stores this immuneACCESS table with in-frame sequences only. Part of the clones is absent; in the studies checked, under half of the shortfall reflects unresolved V genes, and no reason is known for the rest. V and J calls plus clone size are reproduced from that table; the DNA served to infer D and trimming. In all, the sample holds around 300,000 clones, and roughly nine tenths of those were seen once. About 3% of the sample goes to the ten largest clones.

CDR3 length: 15 amino acids, cysteine to phenylalanine. Only the CDR3 DNA stays, 45 bases, in frame from base 1. A distance of 15 bases separates the germline ends of V and J, which lose 6 bases and 4 bases respectively. The germline V gene sets CDR1 to MNHEY and CDR2 to SVGAGI. The receptor's source is a woman aged 45-59 years who had recovered from COVID-19. The chain is encoded by TRBV6-5 joined to TRBJ2-2, with the D gene uncertain. Material for sequencing was PBMCs or T cells enriched from blood (not recorded which). The sequenced DNA: TGTGCCAGCAGCCCCCCCGGGTTGGGCACCGGGGAGCTGTTTTTT. This codes for CASSPPGLGTGELFF.